This note documents a single T cell receptor beta chain sequence. Its antigen is not known. The CDR3 covers 14 residues. CDR1 and CDR2 (germline): SGHNT, YYREEE (reference sequence). V shed 7 bases and J 3 bases; nucleotides not matched to a gene: 8. Data came from immunoSEQ multiplex PCR; TCRdb stores just in-frame clones and leaves some out. The sample holds more than 15,000 clones; 70% are singletons and the top ten take about 8.2%. Pools of viral peptides were used by the ViraFEST assay to expand antigen-specific CD4+ T cells ahead of sequencing. With about ten days of culture completed, CD4+ T cells were isolated. Two doses of BNT162b2 or mRNA-1273 vaccine were administered to participants. Previously uninfected by SARS-CoV-2, the vaccine recipients also showed negative nucleocapsid antibodies. A density of about 2.2 million PBMC per well was used; these cells were cultured with around 10 IU/ml IL-2 and approximately 9.4 ug/ml peptides.

This sample is drawn from a study of vaccination effects on CD4 cells after COVID-19. Across the study: The median interval between the second dose and post-vaccine sampling was 72 days. Points from the study as a whole: Late post-vaccination, clones induced by infection and those induced by vaccine underwent marked clonal contraction.

The J gene is TRBJ1-1, the V gene TRBV5-4; 8 bases are a match to TRBD1. This clonotype was sampled from a human donor who received a COVID-19 vaccine. The sample here was CD4+ T cells from PBMCs cultured with SARS-CoV-2 spike peptides, taken after COVID-19 vaccination. CDR3 sequence reads: CASHETGVDTEAFF. DNA for the CDR3: TGTGCCAGCCACGAGACAGGGGTTGACACTGAAGCTTTCTTT. Full variable domain (missing parts from reference TRBV5-4 and TRBJ1-1): ETGVTQSPTHLIKTRGQQVTLRCSSQSGHNTVSWYQQALGQGPQFIFQYYREEENGRGNFPPRFSGLQFPNYSSELNVNALELDDSALYLCASHETGVDTEAFFGQGTRLTVV.